The 7 T cell receptor beta chains reported below all come from one sample, sequenced in a study of beta chain features in type 1 diabetes. Of the isolated RNA, all was reverse transcribed, and so the sequenced material was expressed TCRB transcripts. Libraries were prepared by immunoSEQ multiplex PCR; TCRdb keeps only in-frame clonotypes and omits some of them. This table holds 130,000 to 150,000 clones, under 11% found once. Sequencing used naive CD4+ T cells from blood. Receptors originate from a man aged 18 to 30 in good health.

This CDR3 reads CASSPRTDRSSGNTIYF. The CDR3 bases are TGTGCCAGCAGTCCGAGAACGGACAGAAGCTCTGGAAACACCATATATTTT. This chain connects TRBV27 to TRBJ1-3; D might be TRBD1 (6 bases). Trimming stripped 5 bases from V and 0 bases from J, with 17 bases between. Germline loops: CDR1 MNHEY, CDR2 SMNVEV (reference sequence). The CDR3 sequence is 17 residues long.

This clone was counted between two and nine times. V gene TRBV5-4 combines with J gene TRBJ2-3, with 7 nucleotides matching TRBD1. The CDR3 loop spans 14 amino acids. CDR1 and CDR2 (germline): SGHNT, YYREEE (reference sequence). The V and J ends lost 4 bases and 3 bases, in that order; junction bases with no gene match: 5. The CDR3 reads CASSPTTGTDTQYF. Here the CDR3 DNA reads TGTGCCAGCAGCCCAACGACAGGGACAGATACGCAGTATTTT. The full variable domain, its missing parts supplied by reference TRBV5-4 and TRBJ2-3, is ETGVTQSPTHLIKTRGQQVTLRCSSQSGHNTVSWYQQALGQGPQFIFQYYREEENGRGNFPPRFSGLQFPNYSSELNVNALELDDSALYLCASSPTTGTDTQYFGPGTRLTVL.

This clone was detected a few times. The chain joins TRBV11-3 to TRBJ2-1, with a weak D call TRBD1 (6 bases). CDR1 is SGHNT, CDR2 YENEEA, per germline. The germline V and J ends were trimmed by 1 base and 2 bases, with 9 bases remaining between them. The CDR3 runs to 15 residues. The DNA for the CDR3 is TGTGCCAGCAGCTTAGCGGCAGGGGCCTACAATGAGCAGTTCTTC. Translation: CASSLAAGAYNEQFF.

This clone was recorded a few times. The rearrangement joins TRBV11-2 to TRBJ2-5; 10 nucleotides agree with TRBD1. V trimming: 5 bases; J trimming: 0 bases; junction bases outside the gene matches: 9. The germline V gene has CDR1 SGHAT and CDR2 FQNNGV. The CDR3 runs to 17 residues. The CDR3, as DNA: TGTGCCAGCAGCGGAAGGGACAGGGGACTGTACCAAGAGACCCAGTACTTC. Its translation: CASSGRDRGLYQETQYF.

There are a few counts of this clone. The rearrangement uses TRBV7-6 and TRBJ2-5, with 7 bases aligning to TRBD2. This CDR3 comprises 14 residues. J gave up 2 bases and V 1 base, and 1 base lay outside the gene matches. Germline V gives CDR1 SGHVS, CDR2 FNYEAQ. The CDR3 DNA sequence: TGTGCCAGCAGCTTAGTCGGGGGGCAAGAGACCCAGTACTTC. This codes for CASSLVGGQETQYF.

This rearrangement joins TRBV6-5 to TRBJ1-4, with TRBD1 matching 7 bases. Germline V gene sequence: CDR1 MNHEY, CDR2 SVGAGI. The V segment lost 4 bases and the J segment 0 bases; nucleotides outside the gene matches: 2. The CDR3 sequence is 15 residues long. Here the CDR3 DNA reads TGTGCCAGCAGTTCCGGACAGGCAACTAATGAAAAACTGTTTTTT. Encoded protein: CASSSGQATNEKLFF.

This clone was counted between two and nine times. The chain carries TRBV7-7 and TRBJ2-1; 7 bases line up with TRBD1. With V trimmed by 5 bases and J by 4 bases, 5 bases remained unmatched. The germline gives CDR1 SSHAT, CDR2 FNYEAQ (reference sequence). The length of the CDR3 is 14 residues. CDR3 loop: CASSDLDRYNEQFF. The CDR3 coding sequence is TGTGCCAGCAGCGATCTGGACAGGTACAATGAGCAGTTCTTC.